These 8 T cell receptor beta chains came from one sample sequenced in a study of beta chain features in type 1 diabetes. The isolated RNA, all of it, was reverse transcribed, so expressed TCRB transcripts were what got sequenced. Measured with immunoSEQ multiplex PCR; TCRdb has only the in-frame clones, and not every one. The sample consists of about 400,000 clones, around an eighth of them appearing once. Sequencing input: naive CD4+ T cells from blood. Receptors were obtained from a man aged 18 to 30 in good health.

This clone was seen a handful of times. The chain recombines TRBV5-6 with TRBJ2-1, with 8 bases aligning to TRBD2. This CDR3 is built from 16 residues. The trim removed 1 base at V and 3 bases at J, leaving 6 bases unmatched. The germline gives CDR1 SGHDT, CDR2 YYEEEE. CDR3 sequence: CASSLRREAFYNEQFF. Written as DNA, the CDR3 is TGTGCCAGCAGCTTGCGGCGGGAGGCGTTCTACAATGAGCAGTTCTTC.

The table lists this clone with many counts. The chain employs TRBV29-1 and TRBJ2-4; D perhaps matches TRBD1 (6 bases). CDR3 length: 15 residues. CDR1 is SQVTM and CDR2 is ANQGSEA in the germline V gene. The germline V and J ends were trimmed by 5 bases and 0 bases, with 14 bases remaining between them. The CDR3 sequence: CSVLRDTEAKNIQYF. The CDR3 bases are TGCAGCGTTCTCCGGGACACCGAAGCCAAAAACATTCAGTACTTC. Combining the CDR3 with reference TRBV29-1 and TRBJ2-4 gives the whole variable domain SAVISQKPSRDICQRGTSLTIQCQVDSQVTMMFWYRQQPGQSLTLIATANQGSEATYESGFVIDKFPISRPNLTFSTLTVSNMSPEDSSIYLCSVLRDTEAKNIQYFGAGTRLSVL.

This clone occurred a few times. The chain joins TRBV9 to TRBJ1-2, with a weak D call TRBD1 (6 bases). Germline assignment: CDR1 SGDLS and CDR2 YYNGEE. Trimming shortened V by 3 bases and J by 2 bases, and 8 bases separated the two germline ends. The CDR3 spans 13 residues. The DNA of the CDR3 is TGTGCCAGCAGCGCCGGGACAAACTATGGCTACACCTTC. It translates to CASSAGTNYGYTF.

This clone was detected only a few times. The genes are TRBV4-1 and TRBJ2-1; 10 bases are a match to TRBD2. With 1 base clipped from V and 9 bases from J, the junction kept 6 bases outside the gene matches. The germline gives CDR1 MGHRA, CDR2 YSYEKL. CDR3 length equals 15 residues. The CDR3 here is CASSQGLAGVGEQFF. CDR3 nucleotides: TGCGCCAGCAGCCAAGGGCTAGCGGGAGTGGGTGAGCAGTTCTTC.

CDR3 protein: CASSLRASGGGNEQFF. Written as DNA, the CDR3 is TGTGCCAGCAGCTTAAGGGCTAGCGGGGGGGGTAATGAGCAGTTCTTC. The chain combines TRBV7-2 with TRBJ2-1, with 12 bases that match TRBD2. Germline assignment: CDR1 SGHTA and CDR2 FQGNSA. The CDR3 spans 16 residues. The V segment lost 2 bases and the J segment 7 bases; nucleotides outside the gene matches: 6.

V usage is TRBV28 and J usage is TRBJ1-6; 8 bases map to TRBD1. J gave up 6 bases and V 2 bases, and 0 bases lay outside the gene matches. Germline V gives CDR1 MDHEN, CDR2 SYDVKM. The CDR3 loop spans 14 amino acids. In DNA, the CDR3 is TGTGCCAGCAGTTTAGACAGGGGTAATTCACCCCTCCACTTT. The encoded protein is CASSLDRGNSPLHF. Full variable domain (rest looked up from reference TRBV28 and TRBJ1-6): DVKVTQSSRYLVKRTGEKVFLECVQDMDHENMFWYRQDPGLGLRLIYFSYDVKMKEKGDIPEGYSVSREKKERFSLILESASTNQTSMYLCASSLDRGNSPLHFGNGTRLTVT.

This sequence joins TRBV29-1 and TRBJ2-7; possibly TRBD1 for D (6 bases). Germline V lookup: CDR1 SQVTM, CDR2 ANQGSEA. With 0 bases removed from V and 3 bases from J, the gap between germline ends came to 15 bases. The CDR3 is made up of 15 amino acids. The CDR3 here is CSVEDAAGDRYEQYF. The DNA of the CDR3 is TGCAGCGTTGAAGATGCGGCAGGGGATCGCTACGAGCAGTACTTC.

The genes are TRBV19 and TRBJ1-6; 8 positions agree with TRBD1. The germline V gene has CDR1 LNHDA and CDR2 SQIVND (reference sequence). J gave up 10 bases and V 7 bases, and 12 bases lay outside the gene matches. This CDR3 is 15 amino acids long. In DNA, the CDR3 is TGTGCCAGTAACGACAGGGGAGGTTTTGGATCACCCCTCCACTTT. Translation gives CASNDRGGFGSPLHF.